This T cell receptor beta chain was observed in a study of T cell responses to AZD1222 COVID-19 vaccine. This CDR3 is built from 17 residues. Germline assignment: CDR1 LNHNV and CDR2 YYDKDF (reference sequence). Trimming at V came to 1 base and at J to 6 bases, leaving 8 bases not matched to a gene. Overall study results and limits: Spike-specific TCR breadth and depth both grew after two AZD1222 doses.

TCRdb keeps only in-frame clones here, not all; method: immunoSEQ multiplex PCR. The data hold around 110,000 clones, with 92% observed a single time. Points on this clone: Its antigen is still unknown.

The sample here was peripheral blood, taken 28 days after the second AZD1222 dose. The origin of this receptor is an adult who received the AZD1222 COVID-19 vaccine. This chain uses TRBV15 with TRBJ2-1, with 11 bases lining up with TRBD2. CDR3 loop: CATSRGLLAGESNEQFF. CDR3 nucleotide sequence: TGTGCCACCAGCAGAGGTTTACTAGCGGGAGAGAGCAATGAGCAGTTCTTC.